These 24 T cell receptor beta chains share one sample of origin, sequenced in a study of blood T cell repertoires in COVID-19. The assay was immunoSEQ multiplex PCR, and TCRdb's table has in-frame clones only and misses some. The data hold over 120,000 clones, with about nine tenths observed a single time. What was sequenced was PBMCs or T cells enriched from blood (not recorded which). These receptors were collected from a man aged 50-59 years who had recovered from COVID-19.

The chain's CDR3 is CASSLSGDTGELFF. Written as DNA, the CDR3 is TGTGCCAGCAGTTTGTCGGGGGACACCGGGGAGCTGTTTTTT. V usage is TRBV28 and J usage is TRBJ2-2; D perhaps matches TRBD2 (6 bases). The CDR3 has 14 residues. Germline V gives CDR1 MDHEN, CDR2 SYDVKM. The ends were cut back, 3 bases at V and 3 bases at J, with 8 bases in the middle.

This CDR3 reads CASASRPHGYTF. The CDR3 DNA reads TGTGCCAGCGCTAGCCGACCCCATGGCTACACCTTC. The chain combines TRBV5-4 with TRBJ1-2; D is undetermined. The V gene's germline CDR1 is SGHNT and CDR2 YYREEE (reference sequence). The length of the CDR3 is 12 residues. V was clipped by 7 bases and J by 6 bases, with 13 bases between them.

The CDR3 is CASIPETQYF. The DNA for the CDR3 is TGTGCCAGCATCCCTGAGACCCAGTACTTC. V usage is TRBV11-3 and J usage is TRBJ2-5; D gene ambiguous. Germline CDR1 SGHNT, CDR2 YENEEA. V gave up 7 bases and J gave up 5 bases, with 5 bases separating them. The CDR3 loop spans 10 amino acids.

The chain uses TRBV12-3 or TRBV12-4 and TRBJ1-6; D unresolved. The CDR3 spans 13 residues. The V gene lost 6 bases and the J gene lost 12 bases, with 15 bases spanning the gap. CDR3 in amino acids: CASSPRHFLPLHF. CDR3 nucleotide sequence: TGTGCCAGCAGCCCGAGACATTTTCTACCCCTCCACTTT.

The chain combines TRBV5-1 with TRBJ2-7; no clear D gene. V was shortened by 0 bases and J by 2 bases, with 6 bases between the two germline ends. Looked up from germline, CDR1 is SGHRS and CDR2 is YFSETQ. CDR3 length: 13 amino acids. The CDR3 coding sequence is TGCGCCAGCAGCTTGGTCCGAGCCTACGAGCAGTACTTC. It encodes CASSLVRAYEQYF.

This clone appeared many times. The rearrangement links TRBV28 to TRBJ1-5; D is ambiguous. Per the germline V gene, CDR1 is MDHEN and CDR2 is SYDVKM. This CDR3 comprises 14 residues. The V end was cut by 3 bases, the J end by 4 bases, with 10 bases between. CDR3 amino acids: CASSLEPANQPQHF. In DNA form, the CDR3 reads TGTGCCAGCAGTTTGGAGCCGGCGAATCAGCCCCAGCATTTT.

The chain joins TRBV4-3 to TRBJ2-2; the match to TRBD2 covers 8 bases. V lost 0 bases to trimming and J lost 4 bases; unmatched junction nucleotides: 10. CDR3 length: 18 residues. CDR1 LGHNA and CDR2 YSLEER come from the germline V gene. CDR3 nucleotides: TGCGCCAGCAGCCAAGAAGTTACGGGGGGGCGCGTCACCGGGGAGCTGTTTTTT. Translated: CASSQEVTGGRVTGELFF.

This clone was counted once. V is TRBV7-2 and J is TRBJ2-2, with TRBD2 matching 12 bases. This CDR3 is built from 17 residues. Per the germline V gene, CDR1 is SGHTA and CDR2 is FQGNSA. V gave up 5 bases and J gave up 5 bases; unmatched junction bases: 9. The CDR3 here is CASSPLAGGSFTGELFF. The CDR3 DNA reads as TGTGCCAGCAGCCCACTAGCGGGAGGTTCCTTTACCGGGGAGCTGTTTTTT.

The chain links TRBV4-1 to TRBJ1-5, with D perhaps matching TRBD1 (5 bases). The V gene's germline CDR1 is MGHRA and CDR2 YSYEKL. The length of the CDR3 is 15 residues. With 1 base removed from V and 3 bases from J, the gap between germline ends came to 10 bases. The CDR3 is CASSQVGGNNQPQHF. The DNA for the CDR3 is TGCGCCAGCAGCCAAGTGGGGGGTAACAATCAGCCCCAGCATTTT.

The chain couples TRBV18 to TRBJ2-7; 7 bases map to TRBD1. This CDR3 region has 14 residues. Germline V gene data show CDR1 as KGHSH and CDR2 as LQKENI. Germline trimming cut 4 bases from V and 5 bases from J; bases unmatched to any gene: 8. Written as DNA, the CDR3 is TGTGCCAGCTCACAGGCTCAAGGGACAGACGAGCAGTACTTC. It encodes CASSQAQGTDEQYF.

The CDR3 reads CASTKGGEQFF. CDR3 coding DNA: TGTGCCAGCACCAAGGGAGGTGAGCAGTTCTTC. The rearrangement uses TRBV2 and TRBJ2-1; D may be TRBD2 (6 bases). Germline loops: CDR1 SNHLY, CDR2 FYNNEI. Trimming removed 7 bases from V and 9 bases from J, with 10 bases in between. The CDR3 totals 11 residues.

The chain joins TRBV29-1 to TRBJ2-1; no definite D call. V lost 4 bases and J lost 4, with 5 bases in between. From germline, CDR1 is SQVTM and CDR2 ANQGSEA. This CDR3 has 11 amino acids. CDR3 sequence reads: CSVVRYNEQFF. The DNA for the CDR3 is TGCAGCGTTGTCAGATACAATGAGCAGTTCTTC.

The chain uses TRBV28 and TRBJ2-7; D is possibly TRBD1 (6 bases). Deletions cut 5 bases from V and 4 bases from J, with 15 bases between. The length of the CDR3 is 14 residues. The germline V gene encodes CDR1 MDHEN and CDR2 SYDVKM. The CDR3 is CASSVAGEGYEQYV. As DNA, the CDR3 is TGTGCCAGCAGTGTGGCAGGGGAAGGATACGAGCAGTACGTC.

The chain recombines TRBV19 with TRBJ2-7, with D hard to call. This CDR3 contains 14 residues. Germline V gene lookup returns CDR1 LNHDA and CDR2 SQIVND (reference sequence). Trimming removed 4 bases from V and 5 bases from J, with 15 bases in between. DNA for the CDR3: TGTGCCAGTAGTACGTCGCTTCAGTATGACGAGCAGTACTTC. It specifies CASSTSLQYDEQYF.

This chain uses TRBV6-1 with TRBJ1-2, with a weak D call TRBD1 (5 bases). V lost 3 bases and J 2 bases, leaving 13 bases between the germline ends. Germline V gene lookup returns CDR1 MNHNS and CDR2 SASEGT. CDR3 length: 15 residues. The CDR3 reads CASSDRQGPNYGYTF. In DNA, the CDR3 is TGTGCCAGCAGTGATCGGCAGGGCCCAAACTATGGCTACACCTTC.

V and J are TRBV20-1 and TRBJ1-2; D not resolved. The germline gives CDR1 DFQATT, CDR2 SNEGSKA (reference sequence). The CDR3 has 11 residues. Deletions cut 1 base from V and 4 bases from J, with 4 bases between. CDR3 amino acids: CSARASYGYTF. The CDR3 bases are TGCAGTGCTAGAGCTAGCTATGGCTACACCTTC.

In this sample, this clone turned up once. The DNA for the CDR3 is TGTGCCAGCTCGCAGACAGGGGGCGACTATGGCTACACCTTC. Translated: CASSQTGGDYGYTF. This chain uses TRBV18 with TRBJ1-2; 10 nucleotides align to TRBD1. This CDR3 has 14 amino acids. J lost 3 bases, V lost 6 bases, and 4 bases had no gene match. In germline, CDR1 is KGHSH, CDR2 LQKENI.

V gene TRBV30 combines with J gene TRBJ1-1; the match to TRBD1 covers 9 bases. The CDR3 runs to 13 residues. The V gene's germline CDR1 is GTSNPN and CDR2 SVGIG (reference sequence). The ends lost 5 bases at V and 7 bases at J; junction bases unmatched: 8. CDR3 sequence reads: CAWDGGQGNEAFF. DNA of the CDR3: TGTGCCTGGGACGGAGGACAGGGGAATGAAGCTTTCTTT.

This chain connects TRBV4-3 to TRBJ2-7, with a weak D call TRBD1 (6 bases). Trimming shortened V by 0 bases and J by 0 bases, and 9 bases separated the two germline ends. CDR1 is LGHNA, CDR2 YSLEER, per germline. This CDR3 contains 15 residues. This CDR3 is CASSQDRGSSYEQYF. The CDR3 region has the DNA TGCGCCAGCAGCCAAGATAGGGGGAGCTCCTACGAGCAGTACTTC.

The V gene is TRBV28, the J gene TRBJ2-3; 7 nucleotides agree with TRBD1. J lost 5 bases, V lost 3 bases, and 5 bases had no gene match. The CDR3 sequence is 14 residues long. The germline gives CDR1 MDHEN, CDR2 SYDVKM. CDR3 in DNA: TGTGCCAGCAGTTTCCCAGGGGGTCTAGATACGCAGTATTTT. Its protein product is CASSFPGGLDTQYF.

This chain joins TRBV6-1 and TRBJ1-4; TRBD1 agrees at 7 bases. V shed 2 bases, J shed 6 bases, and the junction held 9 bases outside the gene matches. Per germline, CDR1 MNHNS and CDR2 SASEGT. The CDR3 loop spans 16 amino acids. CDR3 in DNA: TGTGCCAGCAGTGAAATGTTTAGAGGGGGCCATGAAAAACTGTTTTTT. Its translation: CASSEMFRGGHEKLFF.

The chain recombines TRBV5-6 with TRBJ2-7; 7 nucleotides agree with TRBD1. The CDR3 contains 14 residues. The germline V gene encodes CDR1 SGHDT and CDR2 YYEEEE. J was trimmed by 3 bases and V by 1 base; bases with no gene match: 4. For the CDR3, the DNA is TGTGCCAGCAGCTTGAAGGACAGGCACTACGAGCAGTACGTC. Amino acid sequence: CASSLKDRHYEQYV.

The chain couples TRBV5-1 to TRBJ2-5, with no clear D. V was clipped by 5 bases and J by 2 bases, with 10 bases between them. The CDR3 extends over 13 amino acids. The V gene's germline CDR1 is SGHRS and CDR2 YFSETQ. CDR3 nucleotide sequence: TGCGCCAGCAGTCTATCCGTTCAAGAGACCCAGTACTTC. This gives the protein CASSLSVQETQYF. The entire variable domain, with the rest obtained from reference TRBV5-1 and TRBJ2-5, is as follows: KAGVTQTPRYLIKTRGQQVTLSCSPISGHRSVSWYQQTPGQGLQFLFEYFSETQRNKGNFPGRFSGRQFSNSRSEMNVSTLELGDSALYLCASSLSVQETQYFGPGTRLLVL.

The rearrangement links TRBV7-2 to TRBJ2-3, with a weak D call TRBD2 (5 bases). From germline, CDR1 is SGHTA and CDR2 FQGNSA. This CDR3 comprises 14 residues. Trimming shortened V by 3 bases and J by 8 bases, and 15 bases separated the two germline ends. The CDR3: CASSFLEAGITQYF. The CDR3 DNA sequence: TGTGCCAGCAGCTTCCTAGAAGCCGGGATTACGCAGTATTTT.